The 32 T cell receptor beta chains given below trace back to one sample, sequenced in a study of blood T cell repertoires in COVID-19. Assay: immunoSEQ multiplex PCR; the TCRdb copy retains only in-frame clones and omits some. The data hold approximately 84,000 clones, with roughly 80% observed a single time. What was sequenced was peripheral blood. The receptors here all came from a human donor in a cohort sampled during active COVID-19.

The chain combines TRBV2 with TRBJ1-5; 7 bases align to TRBD1. Losses at the gene ends were 8 bases for V and 0 bases for J; bases not matched to a gene: 4. CDR3 length: 14 amino acids. In germline, CDR1 is SNHLY, CDR2 FYNNEI. CDR3 nucleotide sequence: TGTGCCAGCTGGGGACAGAATAGCAATCAGCCCCAGCATTTT. Protein product: CASWGQNSNQPQHF.

This chain connects TRBV18 to TRBJ1-3; weak D call: TRBD1 (6 bases). The germline gives CDR1 KGHSH, CDR2 LQKENI. V dropped 2 bases and J dropped 2 bases, with 7 bases sitting between them. The CDR3 has 14 amino acids. CDR3 sequence reads: CASSPSGAGNTIYF. The CDR3 DNA is TGTGCCAGCTCACCATCAGGGGCTGGAAACACCATATATTTT.

The V and J genes are TRBV18 and TRBJ1-3; the match to TRBD1 covers 8 bases. The CDR3 is 17 amino acids. With 3 bases clipped from V and 0 bases from J, the junction kept 7 bases outside the gene matches. The germline V gene has CDR1 KGHSH and CDR2 LQKENI. This CDR3 is CASSPYGQGSSGNTIYF. CDR3 sequence (DNA): TGTGCCAGCTCACCTTATGGACAGGGCAGCTCTGGAAACACCATATATTTT.

This CDR3 is CASSDRQNYEQYF. The CDR3 DNA is TGTGCCAGCAGCGACAGGCAGAACTACGAGCAGTACTTC. V usage is TRBV2 and J usage is TRBJ2-7, with D tentatively TRBD1 (6 bases). The germline V gene has CDR1 SNHLY and CDR2 FYNNEI. V was cut by 6 bases and J by 3 bases, with 12 bases left in between. The CDR3 runs 13 residues.

The V gene is TRBV9, the J gene TRBJ2-5; 7 bases fit TRBD1. V lost 0 bases and J lost 2; bases outside the gene matches: 10. The CDR3 is made up of 17 amino acids. Germline V gene sequence: CDR1 SGDLS, CDR2 YYNGEE. CDR3 region: CASSVGAGGVGQETQYF. CDR3 coding DNA: TGTGCCAGCAGCGTAGGGGCAGGGGGTGTTGGACAAGAGACCCAGTACTTC.

The chain combines TRBV2 with TRBJ1-2; D is perhaps TRBD1 (6 bases). V was clipped by 8 bases and J by 2 bases, with 12 bases between them. The germline V gene has CDR1 SNHLY and CDR2 FYNNEI. The CDR3 is 13 amino acids. Here the CDR3 DNA reads TGTGCCAGCGGAACAGGGTTGAACTATGGCTACACCTTC. It yields the protein CASGTGLNYGYTF.

The chain uses TRBV7-9 and TRBJ1-2; no reliable D call. The CDR3 runs to 11 residues. V shed 5 bases and J shed 8 bases, with 9 bases lying between them. Germline V gene lookup returns CDR1 SEHNR and CDR2 FQNEAQ (reference sequence). CDR3 region: CASSATWGYTF. The CDR3 DNA sequence: TGTGCCAGCAGCGCGACTTGGGGCTACACCTTC.

This clone was counted between two and nine times. The chain joins TRBV30 to TRBJ1-5, with 8 bases that match TRBD1. Germline values: CDR1 GTSNPN, CDR2 SVGIG (reference sequence). The V gene end was trimmed by 1 base and the J gene end by 4 bases; junction bases not matched to a gene: 0. The CDR3 is 13 residues long. The CDR3 nucleotides are TGTGCCTGGAGTGGACAGGGGAATCAGCCCCAGCATTTT. This encodes CAWSGQGNQPQHF.

The CDR3 here is CASSWDRDVLSGNEKLFF. In DNA form, the CDR3 reads TGTGCCAGCAGCTGGGACAGGGACGTCTTGTCGGGTAATGAAAAACTGTTTTTT. The gene calls are TRBV5-5 and TRBJ1-4, with 9 positions matching TRBD1. J lost 4 bases, V lost 3 bases, and 13 bases had no gene match. Germline V gene sequence: CDR1 SGHKS, CDR2 YYEKEE (reference sequence). This CDR3 contains 18 residues. Combining the CDR3 with reference TRBV5-5 and TRBJ1-4 gives the whole variable domain DAGVTQSPTHLIKTRGQQVTLRCSPISGHKSVSWYQQVLGQGPQFIFQYYEKEERGRGNFPDRFSARQFPNYSSELNVNALLLGDSALYLCASSWDRDVLSGNEKLFFGSGTQLSVL.

The rearrangement links TRBV27 to TRBJ1-5; TRBD1 matches 7 bases. The CDR3 extends over 13 amino acids. Germline V gene data show CDR1 as MNHEY and CDR2 as SMNVEV (reference sequence). After removal of 6 bases from V and 9 bases from J, the junction contained 8 bases not matched to a gene. CDR3 loop: CASSQERGRPQHF. CDR3 nucleotides: TGTGCCAGCAGCCAAGAGAGGGGGCGGCCCCAGCATTTT.

The CDR3 DNA reads as TGTGCCAGCAGCTCAGACAGCTTCTTGACCCAGTACTTC. Protein product: CASSSDSFLTQYF. The chain couples TRBV7-9 to TRBJ2-5, with D possibly TRBD1 on 5 matching bases. Germline lookup yields CDR1 SEHNR and CDR2 FQNEAQ (reference sequence). This CDR3 is built from 13 residues. V lost 4 bases and J lost 7, with 13 bases in between.

The V call is TRBV28, the J call TRBJ1-2, with D perhaps TRBD1 (6 bases). CDR1 and CDR2 (germline): MDHEN, SYDVKM. CDR3 length: 19 amino acids. Between the trimmed V and J ends, which lost 2 bases and 6 bases, there was a span of 28 bases. In DNA, the CDR3 is TGTGCCAGCAGTTTACCCTCACAGGGATTCGCCGACCAGCTAAATGGCTACACCTTC. Residues: CASSLPSQGFADQLNGYTF.

The chain carries TRBV13 and TRBJ1-1; D unclear. The length of the CDR3 is 14 residues. CDR1 and CDR2 (germline): PRHDT, FYEKMQ (reference sequence). Trimming took 5 bases from V and 4 from J, leaving 14 bases between them. CDR3 loop: CASSLRRMGTEAFF. DNA of the CDR3: TGTGCCAGCAGCCTGCGGAGGATGGGCACTGAAGCTTTCTTT.

The chain employs TRBV6-5 and TRBJ2-6; D gene unclear. Germline V gene lookup returns CDR1 MNHEY and CDR2 SVGAGI. This CDR3 comprises 15 residues. Trimming stripped 6 bases from V and 0 bases from J, with 9 bases between. The chain's CDR3 is CASRLTFSGANVLTF. CDR3 in DNA: TGTGCCAGCAGGCTCACATTCTCTGGGGCCAACGTCCTGACTTTC.

The chain has TRBV6-5 and TRBJ2-1; 7 bases map to TRBD2. The V gene's germline CDR1 is MNHEY and CDR2 SVGAGI. The V segment lost 2 bases and the J segment 3 bases; nucleotides outside the gene matches: 4. The CDR3 consists of 15 residues. This CDR3 is CASSYGRGDYNEQFF. In DNA form, the CDR3 reads TGTGCCAGCAGTTACGGTCGGGGGGACTACAATGAGCAGTTCTTC.

The V and J genes are TRBV14 and TRBJ1-1; D remains unclear. Trimming took 1 base from V and 4 from J, leaving 13 bases between them. Germline lookup yields CDR1 SGHDN and CDR2 FVKESK. This CDR3 is built from 15 residues. The CDR3 nucleotides read TGTGCCAGCAGCCAAGTTCTGGGAGACGGCACTGAAGCTTTCTTT. Amino acid sequence: CASSQVLGDGTEAFF.

This chain joins TRBV29-1 and TRBJ2-1; D not resolved. Germline CDR1 SQVTM, CDR2 ANQGSEA. The CDR3 totals 13 residues. The ends were cut back, 5 bases at V and 0 bases at J, with 8 bases in the middle. CDR3 in amino acids: CSVRKSSYNEQFF. CDR3 in DNA: TGCAGCGTTCGCAAGAGCTCCTACAATGAGCAGTTCTTC.

The chain recombines TRBV6-6 with TRBJ2-2; the D gene is possibly TRBD2 (6 bases). Looked up from germline, CDR1 is MNHNY and CDR2 is SVGAGI (reference sequence). This CDR3 spans 16 amino acids. The ends were cut back, 4 bases at V and 5 bases at J, with 17 bases in the middle. DNA of the CDR3: TGTGCCAGCAGTTCACTGACTAGTCTGGGAACCGGGGAGCTGTTTTTT. Encoded protein: CASSSLTSLGTGELFF.

This chain links TRBV5-1 with TRBJ1-1; maybe TRBD1 (6 bases). Germline V CDR1 and CDR2: SGHRS, YFSETQ. V was trimmed by 4 bases and J by 0 bases, leaving 10 bases between them. CDR3 length equals 14 residues. The CDR3 DNA follows: TGCGCCAGCAGCGTAACAGGGTTGAACACTGAAGCTTTCTTT. Its protein is CASSVTGLNTEAFF.

The chain combines TRBV12-3 or TRBV12-4 with TRBJ1-2; D call uncertain. V lost 5 bases and J 4 bases, leaving 11 bases between the germline ends. The CDR3 is 13 residues long. The CDR3 region is CASSNRAGYGYTF. CDR3 coding DNA: TGTGCCAGCAGTAATAGGGCGGGCTATGGCTACACCTTC.

The chain is built from TRBV2 and TRBJ2-7; 12 nucleotides match TRBD2. Germline loops: CDR1 SNHLY, CDR2 FYNNEI. The CDR3 contains 15 residues. Losses at the gene ends were 5 bases for V and 0 bases for J; bases not matched to a gene: 2. CDR3 nucleotides: TGTGCCAGCAGTAGGACTAGCGGGAACTCCTACGAGCAGTACTTC. Translation gives CASSRTSGNSYEQYF. Full variable domain (missing parts from reference TRBV2 and TRBJ2-7): EPEVTQTPSHQVTQMGQEVILRCVPISNHLYFYWYRQILGQKVEFLVSFYNNEISEKSEIFDDQFSVERPDGSNFTLKIRSTKLEDSAMYFCASSRTSGNSYEQYFGPGTRLTVT.

This chain uses TRBV28 with TRBJ2-7, with TRBD2 identical over 11 bases. The trim removed 5 bases at V and 5 bases at J, leaving 8 bases unmatched. The length of the CDR3 is 15 residues. Germline CDR1 reads MDHEN; CDR2 reads SYDVKM. The CDR3 reads CASSTRLAGRHEQYF. Here the CDR3 DNA reads TGTGCCAGCAGTACCCGACTAGCGGGGCGACACGAGCAGTACTTC. Full variable domain (remainder filled in from reference TRBV28 and TRBJ2-7): DVKVTQSSRYLVKRTGEKVFLECVQDMDHENMFWYRQDPGLGLRLIYFSYDVKMKEKGDIPEGYSVSREKKERFSLILESASTNQTSMYLCASSTRLAGRHEQYFGPGTRLTVT.

The chain is built from TRBV2 and TRBJ2-7; weak D call: TRBD1 (6 bases). This CDR3 region has 14 residues. Per the germline V gene, CDR1 is SNHLY and CDR2 is FYNNEI. Trimming stripped 6 bases from V and 6 bases from J, with 18 bases between. The CDR3 here is CASSPQGNIGEQYF. DNA for the CDR3: TGTGCCAGCAGCCCCCAGGGGAATATAGGCGAGCAGTACTTC.

The chain carries TRBV27 and TRBJ2-1; 7 bases agree with TRBD2. The trim removed 0 bases at V and 3 bases at J, leaving 8 bases unmatched. The CDR3 is 17 residues long. Germline CDR1 MNHEY, CDR2 SMNVEV (reference sequence). In DNA form, the CDR3 reads TGTGCCAGCAGTTTATCCGCGCGGGAGACGTTCTACAATGAGCAGTTCTTC. This codes for CASSLSARETFYNEQFF.

The V and J genes are TRBV2 and TRBJ2-5, with a possible D match to TRBD2 (5 bases). CDR3 length: 13 amino acids. CDR1 SNHLY and CDR2 FYNNEI come from the germline V gene. Trimming took 5 bases from V and 7 from J, leaving 14 bases between them. The CDR3 spells CASSSPAGVTQYF. CDR3 in DNA: TGTGCCAGCAGTAGCCCGGCCGGGGTGACCCAGTACTTC.

This chain links TRBV5-1 with TRBJ2-5, with TRBD1 matching 7 bases. Germline V lookup: CDR1 SGHRS, CDR2 YFSETQ. V lost 2 bases to trimming and J lost 5 bases; unmatched junction nucleotides: 9. There are 15 residues in the CDR3. CDR3 nucleotides: TGCGCCAGCAGCTTCGAGACAGGGAAGGAGGAGACCCAGTACTTC. Translating it yields CASSFETGKEETQYF.

This chain connects TRBV6-5 to TRBJ2-2; possibly TRBD2 for D (5 bases). The CDR3 spans 13 residues. CDR1 is MNHEY and CDR2 is SVGAGI in the germline V gene. The V end lost 6 bases, the J end lost 4 bases, and 9 bases lay between the germline ends. The CDR3 nucleotides read TGTGCCAGCAGGCTCGGACTCACCGGGGAGCTGTTTTTT. The encoded protein is CASRLGLTGELFF.

This chain uses TRBV9 with TRBJ2-5, with D perhaps matching TRBD2 (5 bases). V lost 4 bases to trimming and J lost 0 bases, with 13 bases between them. This CDR3 is 15 amino acids long. CDR1 and CDR2 (germline): SGDLS, YYNGEE. CDR3 residues: CASSFLGGYQETQYF. The CDR3 nucleotides read TGTGCCAGCAGCTTCTTAGGCGGGTACCAAGAGACCCAGTACTTC.

This chain joins TRBV28 and TRBJ2-1, with TRBD2 matching 10 bases. The germline gives CDR1 MDHEN, CDR2 SYDVKM. Trimming cost V 5 bases and J 7 bases; bases outside gene matches: 2. The CDR3 has 13 amino acids. CDR3 in amino acids: CASSSGGANEQFF. CDR3 nucleotide sequence: TGTGCCAGCAGTAGCGGGGGGGCAAATGAGCAGTTCTTC.

This clone was counted only a few times. The chain couples TRBV4-2 to TRBJ2-1; TRBD2 matches at 12 bases. Looked up from germline, CDR1 is LGHNA and CDR2 is YNFKEQ. V was clipped by 0 bases and J by 6 bases; unmatched bases: 3. The CDR3 consists of 16 residues. The DNA of the CDR3 is TGTGCCAGCAGCCAAGACTCTAGCGGGGGGGCCAATGAGCAGTTCTTC. The encoded protein is CASSQDSSGGANEQFF.

This chain joins TRBV7-8 and TRBJ2-3, with a tentative D call TRBD2 (6 bases). Germline V CDR1 and CDR2: SGHVS, FQNEAQ. The CDR3 extends over 15 amino acids. Trimming cost V 2 bases and J 4 bases, with 13 bases left between them. The CDR3 DNA sequence: TGTGCCAGCAGCTTATTAACTAGCAAGGCAGATACGCAGTATTTT. It yields the protein CASSLLTSKADTQYF.

This sequence joins TRBV2 and TRBJ2-1; a possible D gene is TRBD2 (7 bases). V was pared by 7 bases and J by 6 bases, with 16 bases between. The CDR3 runs to 14 residues. CDR1 SNHLY and CDR2 FYNNEI come from the germline V gene. CDR3 nucleotides: TGTGCCAGCACCCTGGGGGGGCGGGCCAATGAGCAGTTCTTC. Protein product: CASTLGGRANEQFF.